The 24 T cell receptor beta chains presented below share a single source sample, sequenced in a study of CD4 T cells in relation to SARS-CoV-2 and coronaviruses. Unexposed donor CD4+ T cells date from about 2010-2018, before the COVID-19 pandemic. After about ten days of culture, CD4+ T cells were isolated. Their recognized antigens are unknown. Here immunoSEQ multiplex PCR was the method, and the copy in TCRdb shows in-frame clones only, minus some. Found here are about 19,000 clones, about 80% of them singletons; the top ten hold about 23%. The sample comprised CD4+ T cells from PBMCs, cultured in vitro. The receptors were gathered from a human donor in good health.

The rearrangement uses TRBV11-2 and TRBJ2-3; TRBD2 agrees at 10 bases. Per germline, CDR1 SGHAT and CDR2 FQNNGV. The V gene end was trimmed by 3 bases and the J gene end by 2 bases; junction bases not matched to a gene: 5. The CDR3 sequence is 16 residues long. CDR3 loop: CASSFLSGGPTDTQYF. The CDR3 DNA follows: TGTGCCAGCAGCTTCCTTAGCGGGGGGCCCACAGATACGCAGTATTTT.

The chain has TRBV6-6 and TRBJ1-1; possibly TRBD1 for D (6 bases). The CDR3 length is 13 residues. V shed 7 bases and J shed 5 bases, with 14 bases lying between them. CDR1 and CDR2 from the germline V gene are MNHNY and SVGAGI (reference sequence). The CDR3 reads CASTERGGTEAFF. CDR3 DNA: TGTGCCAGCACCGAGAGGGGGGGAACTGAAGCTTTCTTT.

The V and J genes are TRBV4-3 and TRBJ2-7, with 7 bases aligning to TRBD2. The CDR3 has 16 amino acids. V was pared by 0 bases and J by 0 bases, with 5 bases of the junction left unmatched. Germline V gene data show CDR1 as LGHNA and CDR2 as YSLEER. The CDR3 DNA follows: TGCGCCAGCAGCCAAGATCGGGGGAGGGCCTCCTACGAGCAGTACTTC. Translation: CASSQDRGRASYEQYF.

This clone was counted a few times. V usage is TRBV2 and J usage is TRBJ2-7; the D is unclear. The CDR3 totals 12 residues. Trimming pared 5 bases from V and 8 bases from J, leaving 13 bases between. CDR1 is SNHLY, CDR2 FYNNEI, per germline. The CDR3 protein is CASSSSWDQQYF. In DNA form, the CDR3 reads TGTGCCAGCAGTAGCTCCTGGGATCAGCAGTACTTC. Filled out from reference TRBV2 and TRBJ2-7, the complete variable domain reads EPEVTQTPSHQVTQMGQEVILRCVPISNHLYFYWYRQILGQKVEFLVSFYNNEISEKSEIFDDQFSVERPDGSNFTLKIRSTKLEDSAMYFCASSSSWDQQYFGPGTRLTVT.

This chain connects TRBV5-4 to TRBJ2-1; TRBD2 matches at 12 bases. The CDR3 loop spans 16 amino acids. CDR1 is SGHNT, CDR2 YYREEE, per germline (reference sequence). J gave up 5 bases and V 2 bases, and 5 bases lay outside the gene matches. CDR3 sequence (DNA): TGTGCCAGCAGCTTTCTAGCGGGAGGGCCCCACAATGAGCAGTTCTTC. This translates into CASSFLAGGPHNEQFF.

The chain couples TRBV2 to TRBJ2-2, with 7 bases identical to TRBD2. V dropped 10 bases and J dropped 2; count of bases not matched to a gene: 7. The CDR3 is made up of 14 amino acids. The germline gives CDR1 SNHLY, CDR2 FYNNEI. The DNA for the CDR3 is TGTGCCACCAGAGCGGGGCCAAACACCGGGGAGCTGTTTTTT. This gives the protein CATRAGPNTGELFF. The full variable domain, its missing parts supplied by reference TRBV2 and TRBJ2-2, is EPEVTQTPSHQVTQMGQEVILRCVPISNHLYFYWYRQILGQKVEFLVSFYNNEISEKSEIFDDQFSVERPDGSNFTLKIRSTKLEDSAMYFCATRAGPNTGELFFGEGSRLTVL.

This chain joins TRBV7-3 and TRBJ2-3, with D possibly being TRBD1 (7 bases). Germline assignment: CDR1 SGHTA and CDR2 FQGTGA. Trimming stripped 1 base from V and 1 base from J, with 12 bases between. The CDR3 is 16 residues long. CDR3 DNA sequence: TGTGCCAGCAGCTTAAGTGGCAGGGGGGGCACAGATACGCAGTATTTT. Encoded protein: CASSLSGRGGTDTQYF.

This clone was counted between two and nine times. The chain joins TRBV19 to TRBJ1-6, with D possibly matching TRBD1 (5 bases). The CDR3 loop spans 14 amino acids. Germline V gives CDR1 LNHDA, CDR2 SQIVND (reference sequence). V was clipped by 7 bases and J by 2 bases, with 9 bases between them. DNA for the CDR3: TGTGCCAGTACCGAGGGACCCTATAATTCACCCCTCCACTTT. It codes for CASTEGPYNSPLHF.

This rearrangement joins TRBV19 to TRBJ1-4; TRBD1 is a possible D gene (6 bases). The CDR3 is 16 amino acids. Germline CDR1 LNHDA, CDR2 SQIVND (reference sequence). Trimming took off 7 bases at V and 0 bases at J, with 15 bases between the two ends. The CDR3 loop reads CASTRRTGTTNEKLFF. Here the CDR3 DNA reads TGTGCCAGTACCCGACGAACAGGGACAACTAATGAAAAACTGTTTTTT.

CDR3 protein: CATRGQGAVSNQPQHF. The CDR3, as DNA: TGTGCCACCCGGGGACAGGGGGCCGTGAGCAATCAGCCCCAGCATTTT. V usage is TRBV19 and J usage is TRBJ1-5; the match to TRBD1 covers 12 bases. Germline V gene sequence: CDR1 LNHDA, CDR2 SQIVND (reference sequence). The CDR3 is 16 residues long. After removal of 10 bases from V and 1 base from J, the junction contained 8 bases not matched to a gene.

The chain recombines TRBV18 with TRBJ1-2, with no clear D. Trimming stripped 3 bases from V and 8 bases from J, with 10 bases between. Germline loops: CDR1 KGHSH, CDR2 LQKENI. This CDR3 contains 12 residues. The DNA for the CDR3 is TGTGCCAGCTCACCGCGGGGAAACGGCTACACCTTC. Protein product: CASSPRGNGYTF. Filled out from reference TRBV18 and TRBJ1-2, the complete variable domain reads NAGVMQNPRHLVRRRGQEARLRCSPMKGHSHVYWYRQLPEEGLKFMVYLQKENIIDESGMPKERFSAEFPKEGPSILRIQQVVRGDSAAYFCASSPRGNGYTFGSGTRLTVV.

V gene TRBV7-8 combines with J gene TRBJ2-6; 7 positions agree with TRBD1. In germline, CDR1 is SGHVS, CDR2 FQNEAQ. V was clipped by 5 bases and J by 2 bases; unmatched bases: 3. This CDR3 region has 15 residues. The CDR3 DNA reads as TGTGCCAGCAGCCCTACAGGGGCTGGGGCCAACGTCCTGACTTTC. Encoded protein: CASSPTGAGANVLTF.

This clone was counted only a few times. J is TRBJ1-1 and V is TRBV7-2; tentatively, D is TRBD1 (6 bases). CDR1 and CDR2 (germline): SGHTA, FQGNSA. V was trimmed by 6 bases and J by 5 bases, leaving 10 bases between them. There are 12 residues in the CDR3. CDR3 sequence reads: CASSPRGTEAFF. The DNA for the CDR3 is TGTGCCAGCAGTCCCAGGGGTACTGAAGCTTTCTTT.

This clone was detected once. The chain recombines TRBV4-3 with TRBJ2-3; D possibly uses TRBD1 or TRBD2 (5 bases each). V was pared by 0 bases and J by 6 bases, with 13 bases between. Germline V gene lookup returns CDR1 LGHNA and CDR2 YSLEER. CDR3 length equals 15 residues. This CDR3 reads CASSQDERDLDTQYF. DNA of the CDR3: TGCGCCAGCAGCCAAGATGAACGGGACCTGGATACGCAGTATTTT.

The chain joins TRBV15 to TRBJ2-2; D is ambiguous. CDR3 length: 13 amino acids. V was cut by 0 bases and J by 6 bases, with 5 bases left in between. Germline V gene sequence: CDR1 LNHNV, CDR2 YYDKDF (reference sequence). CDR3 bases: TGTGCCACCAGCAGAGAGAGGCCCGGGGAGCTGTTTTTT. Protein sequence: CATSRERPGELFF.

The chain's CDR3 is CASSRRGLAGGEQYF. The CDR3 DNA is TGTGCCAGCAGCCGCCGAGGACTAGCGGGGGGGGAGCAGTACTTC. This rearrangement joins TRBV6-5 to TRBJ2-7; 15 bases map to TRBD2. The V segment lost 6 bases and the J segment 7 bases; nucleotides outside the gene matches: 7. CDR1 MNHEY and CDR2 SVGAGI come from the germline V gene. CDR3 length: 15 residues.

The CDR3 protein is CASSQTSGANTDTQYF. CDR3 nucleotide sequence: TGTGCCAGCAGCCAGACTAGCGGGGCGAACACAGATACGCAGTATTTT. The chain has TRBV13 and TRBJ2-3, with 11 positions matching TRBD2. CDR1 and CDR2 (germline): PRHDT, FYEKMQ (reference sequence). The CDR3 is made up of 16 amino acids. V was pared by 5 bases and J by 2 bases, with 6 bases of the junction left unmatched.

This chain links TRBV20-1 with TRBJ2-1; 10 bases line up with TRBD2. The trim removed 3 bases at V and 11 bases at J, leaving 10 bases unmatched. In germline, CDR1 is DFQATT, CDR2 SNEGSKA (reference sequence). The CDR3 sequence is 14 residues long. In DNA, the CDR3 is TGCAGTGCTAGTCAAGCGGGGGGGTTAAGTAAGCAGTTCTTC. Translated, it gives CSASQAGGLSKQFF.

The V and J genes are TRBV29-1 and TRBJ1-3, with 8 bases identical to TRBD1. The CDR3 covers 15 residues. Germline CDR1 is SQVTM and CDR2 is ANQGSEA. The V segment lost 7 bases and the J segment 4 bases; nucleotides outside the gene matches: 12. CDR3 loop: CSGGTGPEEGNTIYF. CDR3 bases: TGCAGCGGTGGGACAGGTCCCGAGGAGGGAAACACCATATATTTT.

This rearrangement joins TRBV6-5 to TRBJ2-7, with D maybe TRBD1 (5 bases). V lost 0 bases to trimming and J lost 3 bases, with 9 bases between them. There are 14 residues in the CDR3. Germline V lookup: CDR1 MNHEY, CDR2 SVGAGI. Written as DNA, the CDR3 is TGTGCCAGCAGTTACTCCAGGGCGGACTACGAGCAGTACTTC. It specifies CASSYSRADYEQYF.

This sequence joins TRBV7-2 and TRBJ2-7, with 8 bases matching TRBD1. The V segment lost 6 bases and the J segment 5 bases; nucleotides outside the gene matches: 9. This CDR3 contains 14 residues. From germline, CDR1 is SGHTA and CDR2 FQGNSA. The CDR3 loop reads CASSRQGARDEQYF. The CDR3 bases are TGTGCCAGCAGTCGCCAGGGGGCCCGGGACGAGCAGTACTTC.

V gene TRBV19 combines with J gene TRBJ2-3; D ambiguous. V lost 7 bases, J lost 1 base, and 12 bases lay in between. The CDR3 is made up of 14 amino acids. The V gene's germline CDR1 is LNHDA and CDR2 SQIVND (reference sequence). CDR3 region: CASTALSGTDTQYF. The CDR3 DNA reads TGTGCCAGTACGGCACTATCCGGCACAGATACGCAGTATTTT.

Turning to this clone: One end of the junction does not line up with germline, which may come from a read error. CDR3 nucleotide sequence: TGTGCCAGCAGCTTTTGGTCGGGGGTGCCCTATCGCTACACCTTC. Translation gives CASSFWSGVPYRYTF. The chain links TRBV7-2 to TRBJ1-2, with D possibly being TRBD1 (5 bases). This CDR3 comprises 15 residues. Germline lookup yields CDR1 SGHTA and CDR2 FQGNSA.

The CDR3: CASSLAVGGQGSGELFF. CDR3 nucleotide sequence: TGCGCCAGCAGCTTGGCCGTAGGGGGACAGGGATCCGGGGAGCTGTTTTTT. The chain is built from TRBV5-1 and TRBJ2-2; 9 bases are shared with TRBD1. The germline V gene has CDR1 SGHRS and CDR2 YFSETQ. Trimming cost V 0 bases and J 6 bases; bases outside gene matches: 9. CDR3 size: 17 residues.